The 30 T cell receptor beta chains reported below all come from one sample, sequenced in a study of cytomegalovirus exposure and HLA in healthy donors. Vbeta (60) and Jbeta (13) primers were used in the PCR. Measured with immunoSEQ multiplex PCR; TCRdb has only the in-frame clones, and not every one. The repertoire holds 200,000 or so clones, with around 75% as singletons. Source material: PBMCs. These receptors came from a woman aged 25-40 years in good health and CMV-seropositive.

CDR3 residues: CASSLGLGGTEAFF. DNA for the CDR3: TGTGCCAGCAGCTTAGGGCTGGGAGGCACTGAAGCTTTCTTT. The chain joins TRBV11-3 to TRBJ1-1; D gene unclear. This CDR3 is built from 14 residues. The ends were cut back, 1 base at V and 4 bases at J, with 10 bases in the middle. Germline V gene lookup returns CDR1 SGHNT and CDR2 YENEEA. Full variable domain (missing parts from reference TRBV11-3 and TRBJ1-1): EAGVVQSPRYKIIEKKQPVAFWCNPISGHNTLYWYLQNLGQGPELLIRYENEEAVDDSQLPKDRFSAERLKGVDSTLKIQPAELGDSAVYLCASSLGLGGTEAFFGQGTRLTVV.

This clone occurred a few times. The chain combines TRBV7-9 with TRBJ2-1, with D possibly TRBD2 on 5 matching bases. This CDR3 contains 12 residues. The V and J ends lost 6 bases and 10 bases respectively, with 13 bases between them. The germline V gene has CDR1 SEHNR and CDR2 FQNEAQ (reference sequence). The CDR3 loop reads CASRSGLREQFF. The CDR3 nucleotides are TGTGCCAGCAGAAGCGGACTTAGGGAGCAGTTCTTC. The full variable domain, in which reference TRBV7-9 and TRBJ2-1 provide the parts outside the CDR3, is DTGVSQNPRHKITKRGQNVTFRCDPISEHNRLYWYRQTLGQGPEFLTYFQNEAQLEKSRLLSDRFSAERPKGSFSTLEIQRTEQGDSAMYLCASRSGLREQFFGPGTRLTVL.

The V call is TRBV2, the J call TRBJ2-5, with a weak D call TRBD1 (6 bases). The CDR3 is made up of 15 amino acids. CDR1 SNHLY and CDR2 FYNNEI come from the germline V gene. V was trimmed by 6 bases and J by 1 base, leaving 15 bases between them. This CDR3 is CASRERTVGQETQYF. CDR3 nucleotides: TGTGCCAGCAGGGAAAGGACAGTCGGCCAAGAGACCCAGTACTTC.

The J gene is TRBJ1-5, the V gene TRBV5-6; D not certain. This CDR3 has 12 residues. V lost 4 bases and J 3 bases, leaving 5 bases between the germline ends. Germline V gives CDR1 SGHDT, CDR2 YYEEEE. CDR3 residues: CASSVHNQPQHF. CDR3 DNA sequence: TGTGCCAGCAGCGTTCACAATCAGCCCCAGCATTTT.

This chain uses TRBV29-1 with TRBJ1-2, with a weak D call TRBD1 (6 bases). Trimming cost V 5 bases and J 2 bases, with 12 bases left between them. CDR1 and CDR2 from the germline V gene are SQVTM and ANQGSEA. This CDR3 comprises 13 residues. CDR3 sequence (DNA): TGCAGCGTTTCCGGGGGGCCAAACTATGGCTACACCTTC. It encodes CSVSGGPNYGYTF.

The CDR3 spells CAGRGGSMDTQYF. The CDR3, as DNA: TGCGCCGGACGGGGGGGGTCAATGGATACGCAGTATTTT. This chain uses TRBV10-2 with TRBJ2-3, with 8 nucleotides matching TRBD2. V trimming: 11 bases; J trimming: 6 bases; junction bases outside the gene matches: 10. Germline V lookup: CDR1 WSHSY, CDR2 SAAADI. This CDR3 comprises 13 residues.

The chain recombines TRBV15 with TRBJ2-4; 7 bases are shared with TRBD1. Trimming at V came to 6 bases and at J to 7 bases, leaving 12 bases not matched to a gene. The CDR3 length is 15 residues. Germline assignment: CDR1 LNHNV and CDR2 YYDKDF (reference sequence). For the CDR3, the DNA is TGTGCCACCAGGGGCCGGTGGGACAGTATGAACATTCAGTACTTC. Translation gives CATRGRWDSMNIQYF.

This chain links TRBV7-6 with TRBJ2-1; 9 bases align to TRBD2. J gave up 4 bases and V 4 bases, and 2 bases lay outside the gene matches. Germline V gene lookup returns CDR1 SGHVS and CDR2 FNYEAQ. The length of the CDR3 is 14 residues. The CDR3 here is CASSSSGAYNEQFF. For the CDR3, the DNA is TGTGCCAGCAGCTCTAGCGGGGCGTACAATGAGCAGTTCTTC.

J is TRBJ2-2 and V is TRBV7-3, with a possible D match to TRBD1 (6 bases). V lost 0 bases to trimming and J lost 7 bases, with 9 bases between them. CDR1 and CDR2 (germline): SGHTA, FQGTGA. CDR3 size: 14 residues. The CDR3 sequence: CASSLTQGIGELFF. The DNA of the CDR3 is TGTGCCAGCAGCTTAACACAGGGAATCGGGGAGCTGTTTTTT.

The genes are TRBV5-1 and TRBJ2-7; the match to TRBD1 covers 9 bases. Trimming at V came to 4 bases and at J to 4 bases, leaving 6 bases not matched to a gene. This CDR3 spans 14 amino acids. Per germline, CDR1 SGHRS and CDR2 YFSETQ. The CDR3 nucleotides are TGCGCCAGCAGCCCAACAGGGGGCTGGTACGAGCAGTACTTC. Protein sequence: CASSPTGGWYEQYF.

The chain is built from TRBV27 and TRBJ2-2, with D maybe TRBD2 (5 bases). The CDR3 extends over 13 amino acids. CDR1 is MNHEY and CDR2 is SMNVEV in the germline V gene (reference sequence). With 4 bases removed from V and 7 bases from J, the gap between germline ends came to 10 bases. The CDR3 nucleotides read TGTGCCAGCAGTTATCTAGCTAGCGGGGAGCTGTTTTTT. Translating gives CASSYLASGELFF.

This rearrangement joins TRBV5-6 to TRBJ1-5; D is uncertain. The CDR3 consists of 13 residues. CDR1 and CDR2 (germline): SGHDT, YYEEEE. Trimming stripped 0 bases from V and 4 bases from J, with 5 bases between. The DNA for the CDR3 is TGTGCCAGCAGCTTGGGACAAAATCAGCCCCAGCATTTT. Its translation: CASSLGQNQPQHF.

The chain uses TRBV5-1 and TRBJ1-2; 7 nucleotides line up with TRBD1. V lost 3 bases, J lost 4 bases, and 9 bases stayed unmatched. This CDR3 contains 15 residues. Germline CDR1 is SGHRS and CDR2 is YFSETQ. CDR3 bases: TGCGCCAGCAGCTCCGCAACAGGGGTCCTCTATGGCTACACCTTC. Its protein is CASSSATGVLYGYTF.

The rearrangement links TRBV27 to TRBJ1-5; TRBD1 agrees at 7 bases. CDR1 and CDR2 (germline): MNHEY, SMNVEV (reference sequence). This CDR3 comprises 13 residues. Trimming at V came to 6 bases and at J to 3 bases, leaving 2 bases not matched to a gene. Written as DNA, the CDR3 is TGTGCCAGCAGACAGGGGCACAATCAGCCCCAGCATTTT. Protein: CASRQGHNQPQHF.

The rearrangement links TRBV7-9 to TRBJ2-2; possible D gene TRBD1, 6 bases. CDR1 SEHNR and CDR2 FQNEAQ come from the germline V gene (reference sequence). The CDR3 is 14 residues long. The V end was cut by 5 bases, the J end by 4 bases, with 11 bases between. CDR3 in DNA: TGTGCCAGCAGCCAGGGGTCCGTCACCGGGGAGCTGTTTTTT. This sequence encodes CASSQGSVTGELFF.

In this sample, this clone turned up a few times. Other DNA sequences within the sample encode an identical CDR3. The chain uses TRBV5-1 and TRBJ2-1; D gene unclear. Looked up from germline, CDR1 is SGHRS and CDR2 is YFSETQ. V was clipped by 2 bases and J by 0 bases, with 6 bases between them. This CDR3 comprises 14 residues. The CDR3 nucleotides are TGCGCCAGCAGCTTTACAAGCTCCTACAATGAGCAGTTCTTC. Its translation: CASSFTSSYNEQFF. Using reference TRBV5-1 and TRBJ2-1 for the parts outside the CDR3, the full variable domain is KAGVTQTPRYLIKTRGQQVTLSCSPISGHRSVSWYQQTPGQGLQFLFEYFSETQRNKGNFPGRFSGRQFSNSRSEMNVSTLELGDSALYLCASSFTSSYNEQFFGPGTRLTVL.

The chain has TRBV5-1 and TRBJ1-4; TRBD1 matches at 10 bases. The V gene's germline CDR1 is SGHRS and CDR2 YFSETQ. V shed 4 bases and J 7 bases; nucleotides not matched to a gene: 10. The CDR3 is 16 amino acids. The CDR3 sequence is CASSLAQGTGVEKLFF. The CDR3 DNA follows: TGCGCCAGCAGCCTCGCCCAAGGGACAGGGGTTGAAAAACTGTTTTTT.

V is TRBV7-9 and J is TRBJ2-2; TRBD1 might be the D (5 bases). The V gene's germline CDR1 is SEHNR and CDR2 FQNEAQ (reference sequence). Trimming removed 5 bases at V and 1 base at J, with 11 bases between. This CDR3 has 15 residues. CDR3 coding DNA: TGTGCCAGCAGCCCACCTACAGGGAACACCGGGGAGCTGTTTTTT. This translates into CASSPPTGNTGELFF.

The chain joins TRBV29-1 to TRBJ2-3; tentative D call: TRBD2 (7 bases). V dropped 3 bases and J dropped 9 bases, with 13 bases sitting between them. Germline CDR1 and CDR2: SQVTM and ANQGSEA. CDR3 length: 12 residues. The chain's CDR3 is CSVDWTRGTQYF. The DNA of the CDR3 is TGCAGCGTTGACTGGACTAGGGGGACGCAGTATTTT.

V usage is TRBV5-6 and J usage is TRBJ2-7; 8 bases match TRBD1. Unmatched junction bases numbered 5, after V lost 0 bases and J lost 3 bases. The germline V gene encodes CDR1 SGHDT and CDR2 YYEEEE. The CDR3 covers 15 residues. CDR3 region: CASSLGTGPNYEQYF. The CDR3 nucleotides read TGTGCCAGCAGCTTGGGGACAGGGCCAAACTACGAGCAGTACTTC.

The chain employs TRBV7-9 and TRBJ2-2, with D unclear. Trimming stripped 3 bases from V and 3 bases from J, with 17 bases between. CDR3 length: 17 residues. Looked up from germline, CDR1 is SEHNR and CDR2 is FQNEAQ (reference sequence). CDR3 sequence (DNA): TGTGCCAGCAGCTTTGAACCCCCCAACCGGTACACCGGGGAGCTGTTTTTT. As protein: CASSFEPPNRYTGELFF.

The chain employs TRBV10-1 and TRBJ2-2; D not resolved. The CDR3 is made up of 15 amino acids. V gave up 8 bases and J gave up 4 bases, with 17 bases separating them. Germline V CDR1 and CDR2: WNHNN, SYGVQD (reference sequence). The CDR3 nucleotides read TGCGCCAGCTCCCTTGGGCAGGCCCGCACCGGGGAGCTGTTTTTT. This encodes CASSLGQARTGELFF.

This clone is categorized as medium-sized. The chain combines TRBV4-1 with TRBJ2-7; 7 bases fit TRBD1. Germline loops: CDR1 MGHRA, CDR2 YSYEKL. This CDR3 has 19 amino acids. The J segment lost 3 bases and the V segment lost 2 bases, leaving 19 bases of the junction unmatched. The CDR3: CASSQYVTPQQGKFYEQYF. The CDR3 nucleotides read TGCGCCAGCAGCCAATACGTGACGCCTCAACAGGGGAAATTCTACGAGCAGTACTTC.

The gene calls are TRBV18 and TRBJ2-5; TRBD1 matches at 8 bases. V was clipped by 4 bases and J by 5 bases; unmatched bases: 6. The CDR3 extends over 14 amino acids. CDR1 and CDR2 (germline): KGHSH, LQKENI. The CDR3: CASSQDRGVETQYF. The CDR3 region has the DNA TGTGCCAGCTCACAAGACAGGGGTGTGGAGACCCAGTACTTC.

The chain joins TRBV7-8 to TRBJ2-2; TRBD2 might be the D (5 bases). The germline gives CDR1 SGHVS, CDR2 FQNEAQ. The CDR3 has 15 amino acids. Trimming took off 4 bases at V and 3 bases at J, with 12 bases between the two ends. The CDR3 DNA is TGTGCCAGCAGCTACGACGGGGTCGACACCGGGGAGCTGTTTTTT. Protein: CASSYDGVDTGELFF. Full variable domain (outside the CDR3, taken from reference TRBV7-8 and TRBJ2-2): GAGVSQSPRYKVAKRGQDVALRCDPISGHVSLFWYQQALGQGPEFLTYFQNEAQLDKSGLPSDRFFAERPEGSVSTLKIQRTQQEDSAVYLCASSYDGVDTGELFFGEGSRLTVL.

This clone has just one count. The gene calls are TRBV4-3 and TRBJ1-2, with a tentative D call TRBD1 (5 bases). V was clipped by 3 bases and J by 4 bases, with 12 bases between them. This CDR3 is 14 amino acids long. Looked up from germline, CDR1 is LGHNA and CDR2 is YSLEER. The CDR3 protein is CASSQGRGSYGYTF. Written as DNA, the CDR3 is TGCGCCAGCAGCCAGGGGCGTGGTAGCTATGGCTACACCTTC.

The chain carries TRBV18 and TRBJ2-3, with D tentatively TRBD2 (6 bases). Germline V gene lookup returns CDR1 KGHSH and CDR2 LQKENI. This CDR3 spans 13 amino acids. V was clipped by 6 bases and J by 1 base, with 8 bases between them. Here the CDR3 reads CASSGLRTDTQYF. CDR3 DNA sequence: TGTGCCAGCTCGGGACTCCGCACAGATACGCAGTATTTT.

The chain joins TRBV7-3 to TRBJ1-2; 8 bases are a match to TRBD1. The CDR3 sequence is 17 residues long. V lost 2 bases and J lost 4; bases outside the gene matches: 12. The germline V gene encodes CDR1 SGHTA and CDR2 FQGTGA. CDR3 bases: TGTGCCAGCAGCTTAGGGGACGGCATGGGGACAGGCTATGGCTACACCTTC. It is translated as CASSLGDGMGTGYGYTF. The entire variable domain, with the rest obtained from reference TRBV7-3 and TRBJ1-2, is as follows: GAGVSQTPSNKVTEKGKYVELRCDPISGHTALYWYRQSLGQGPEFLIYFQGTGAADDSGLPNDRFFAVRPEGSVSTLKIQRTERGDSAVYLCASSLGDGMGTGYGYTFGSGTRLTVV.

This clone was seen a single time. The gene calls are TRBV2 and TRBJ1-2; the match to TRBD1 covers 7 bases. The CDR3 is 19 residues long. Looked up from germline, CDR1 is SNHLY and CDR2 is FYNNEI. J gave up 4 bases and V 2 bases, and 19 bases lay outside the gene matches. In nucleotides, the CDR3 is TGTGCCAGCAGTGAACGGACAGGTGCCTCATCTCTGGGAGGCTATGGCTACACCTTC. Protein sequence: CASSERTGASSLGGYGYTF.

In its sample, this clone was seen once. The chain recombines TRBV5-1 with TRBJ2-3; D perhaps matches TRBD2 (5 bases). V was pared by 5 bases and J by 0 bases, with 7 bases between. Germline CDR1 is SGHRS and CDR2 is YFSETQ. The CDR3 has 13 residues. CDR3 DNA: TGCGCCAGCAGGTGGACTAGCACAGATACGCAGTATTTT. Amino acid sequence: CASRWTSTDTQYF. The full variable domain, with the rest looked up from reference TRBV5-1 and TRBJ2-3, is KAGVTQTPRYLIKTRGQQVTLSCSPISGHRSVSWYQQTPGQGLQFLFEYFSETQRNKGNFPGRFSGRQFSNSRSEMNVSTLELGDSALYLCASRWTSTDTQYFGPGTRLTVL.